The 3 T cell receptor beta chains presented below share a single source sample, sequenced in a study of cytomegalovirus exposure and HLA in healthy donors. PCR primers comprised 60 Vbeta and 13 Jbeta primers. Using immunoSEQ multiplex PCR, the repertoire was profiled, and TCRdb retains in-frame clones only, with some absent. The sample has about 200,000 clones; approximately 79% are singletons. The sequenced sample was PBMCs. Every receptor here comes from a woman aged 25 to 39 in good health and CMV-seropositive.

This chain links TRBV4-3 with TRBJ2-1; D uncertain. Deletions cut 0 bases from V and 0 bases from J, with 9 bases between. The germline gives CDR1 LGHNA, CDR2 YSLEER. The CDR3 has 16 amino acids. CDR3 nucleotide sequence: TGCGCCAGCAGCCAAGATGACTCGAGCTCCTACAATGAGCAGTTCTTC. Translating it yields CASSQDDSSSYNEQFF.

The chain has TRBV10-3 and TRBJ2-5; 15 bases agree with TRBD2. V lost 3 bases, J lost 5 bases, and 7 bases stayed unmatched. Looked up from germline, CDR1 is ENHRY and CDR2 is SYGVKD. The CDR3 sequence is 17 residues long. The CDR3 loop is CAISDWTSGGAGETQYF. The CDR3 DNA is TGTGCCATCAGTGACTGGACTAGCGGGGGGGCCGGGGAGACCCAGTACTTC.

The rearrangement joins TRBV5-1 to TRBJ2-5, with 9 bases matching TRBD2. CDR3 length: 14 amino acids. Per the germline V gene, CDR1 is SGHRS and CDR2 is YFSETQ. The junction had 11 bases not matched to a gene; V was cut back by 5 bases and J by 9 bases. CDR3 protein: CASRPLAGSLAQYF. Here the CDR3 DNA reads TGCGCCAGCAGACCGCTAGCGGGAAGCCTGGCCCAGTACTTC.